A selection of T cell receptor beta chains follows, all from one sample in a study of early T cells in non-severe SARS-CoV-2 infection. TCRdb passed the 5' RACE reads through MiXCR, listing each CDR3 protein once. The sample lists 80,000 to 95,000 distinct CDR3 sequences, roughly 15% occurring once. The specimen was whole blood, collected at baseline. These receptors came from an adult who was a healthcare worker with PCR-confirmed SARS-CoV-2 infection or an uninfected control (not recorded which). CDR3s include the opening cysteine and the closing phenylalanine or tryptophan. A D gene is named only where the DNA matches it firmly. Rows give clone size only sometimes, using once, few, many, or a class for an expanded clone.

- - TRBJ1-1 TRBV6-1 CASSRNKDTEAFF TGTGCCAGCAGTAGAAACAAGGACACTGAAGCTTTCTTT
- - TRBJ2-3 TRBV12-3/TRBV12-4 CASRPQQGHRGGTQYF TGTGCCAGCAGACCACAACAAGGGCACCGGGGTGGTACGCAGTATTTT
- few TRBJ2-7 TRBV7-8 CASSLGATDYEQYF TGTGCCAGCAGCTTAGGGGCGACAGACTACGAGCAGTACTTC
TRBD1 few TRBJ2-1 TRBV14 CASSPRDRDYNEQFF TGTGCCAGCAGCCCCCGGGACAGGGACTACAATGAGCAGTTCTTC
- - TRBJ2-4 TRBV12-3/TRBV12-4 CASRGTKNIQYF TGTGCCAGCCGGGGGACCAAAAACATTCAGTACTTC
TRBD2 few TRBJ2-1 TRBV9 CASSGSGTSYEQFF TGTGCCAGCAGCGGATCCGGGACTAGCTATGAGCAGTTCTTC
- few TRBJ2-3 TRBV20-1 CSAEAPGTPDTQYF TGCAGCGCTGAAGCCCCCGGGACCCCAGATACGCAGTATTTT
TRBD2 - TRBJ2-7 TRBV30 CAWRGLAGGYEQYF TGTGCCTGGAGGGGACTAGCGGGGGGCTACGAGCAGTACTTC
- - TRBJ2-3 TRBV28 CASWSQGRDTQYF TGTGCCAGCTGGAGCCAGGGTAGAGATACGCAGTATTTT
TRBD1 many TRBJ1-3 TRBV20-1 CSAPHPGQGNTIYF TGCAGTGCCCCTCATCCGGGACAGGGAAACACCATATATTTT
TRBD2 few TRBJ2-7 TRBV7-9 CASSLVGPLADSYEQYF TGTGCCAGCAGCTTAGTGGGTCCCCTAGCGGACTCCTACGAGCAGTACTTC